These 21 T cell receptor beta chains were sequenced from one sample in a study of T cell responses to AZD1222 COVID-19 vaccine. Sequenced by immunoSEQ multiplex PCR; TCRdb stores in-frame clones only, minus some. The sample has about 140,000 clones; about 91% are singletons. The sequenced sample was peripheral blood, obtained on day 0 of AZD1222 vaccination. The receptor source for this set is an adult in good health.

V gene TRBV19 combines with J gene TRBJ2-1; TRBD2 agrees at 7 bases. The CDR3 spans 14 residues. The germline CDR1 and CDR2 sequences are LNHDA and SQIVND (reference sequence). The trim removed 3 bases at V and 9 bases at J, leaving 8 bases unmatched. CDR3 sequence: CASSIPAAGLEQFF. The DNA for the CDR3 is TGTGCCAGTAGTATTCCGGCAGCGGGGCTTGAGCAGTTCTTC.

The chain has TRBV18 and TRBJ1-5; 8 bases agree with TRBD1. Trimming took 5 bases from V and 7 from J; bases not matched to a gene: 7. CDR3 length: 14 amino acids. Germline V gene sequence: CDR1 KGHSH, CDR2 LQKENI. The CDR3 region is CASSTTGEVQPQHF. CDR3 bases: TGTGCCAGCTCAACGACAGGGGAGGTCCAGCCCCAGCATTTT.

V gene TRBV6-5 combines with J gene TRBJ2-7, with 12 bases aligning to TRBD2. Germline V gives CDR1 MNHEY, CDR2 SVGAGI. V dropped 6 bases and J dropped 9; count of bases not matched to a gene: 12. The CDR3 runs 15 residues. CDR3 in amino acids: CASRSLAGGQGWQYF. CDR3 sequence (DNA): TGTGCCAGCAGATCCCTAGCGGGGGGGCAGGGGTGGCAGTACTTC.

V and J are TRBV3-1 (or the pseudogene TRBV3-2) and TRBJ2-1; 7 positions agree with TRBD1. V lost 1 base, J lost 6 bases, and 6 bases stayed unmatched. CDR1 and CDR2 (germline): LGHDT, YNNKEL (reference sequence). The length of the CDR3 is 15 residues. CDR3 nucleotide sequence: TGTGCCAGCAGCCAAGTATCCTCAGGGGGCAATGAGCAGTTCTTC. Translating gives CASSQVSSGGNEQFF.

The chain joins TRBV12-3 or TRBV12-4 to TRBJ2-7; no reliable D call. The CDR3 covers 13 residues. V was cut by 2 bases and J by 2 bases, with 7 bases left in between. The CDR3 sequence: CASSLTAPYEQYF. The CDR3 coding sequence is TGTGCCAGCAGTTTAACTGCGCCCTACGAGCAGTACTTC.

This rearrangement joins TRBV5-1 to TRBJ1-2; D uncertain. Trimming took 4 bases from V and 4 from J, leaving 14 bases between them. Per germline, CDR1 SGHRS and CDR2 YFSETQ. The CDR3 totals 14 residues. CDR3 coding DNA: TGCGCCAGCAGCGCTACCAGAAATTCCTATGGCTACACCTTC. Its protein product is CASSATRNSYGYTF.

V usage is TRBV6-1 and J usage is TRBJ1-5, with no clear D. The CDR3 consists of 15 residues. The ends were cut back, 0 bases at V and 11 bases at J, with 17 bases in the middle. Germline-derived CDR1 and CDR2 are MNHNS and SASEGT. CDR3 sequence: CASSEADGRRWAQHF. For the CDR3, the DNA is TGTGCCAGCAGTGAAGCGGACGGCAGGCGGTGGGCCCAGCATTTT.

V usage is TRBV28 and J usage is TRBJ1-5; the D gene is possibly TRBD1 (6 bases). V lost 11 bases and J 4 bases, leaving 12 bases between the germline ends. CDR1 and CDR2 from the germline V gene are MDHEN and SYDVKM. This CDR3 region has 12 residues. The CDR3 DNA reads TGTGCCGCACAAGGGGGGAATCAGCCCCAGCATTTT. This codes for CAAQGGNQPQHF.

The rearrangement uses TRBV3-1 (or the pseudogene TRBV3-2) and TRBJ2-3; 8 positions match TRBD2. Per germline, CDR1 LGHDT and CDR2 YNNKEL (reference sequence). The V gene end was trimmed by 6 bases and the J gene end by 6 bases; junction bases not matched to a gene: 8. This CDR3 is built from 14 residues. CDR3 sequence reads: CASRIGGAKDTQYF. The CDR3 DNA follows: TGTGCCAGCAGGATCGGGGGGGCCAAGGATACGCAGTATTTT.

This chain uses TRBV10-2 with TRBJ2-5, with 15 positions matching TRBD2. CDR3 length: 18 amino acids. Trimming cost V 0 bases and J 3 bases; bases outside gene matches: 5. CDR1 WSHSY and CDR2 SAAADI come from the germline V gene. The CDR3 coding sequence is TGCGCCAGCAGTGAGTCGGGGGGACTAGCGGGAGGAAAAGAGACCCAGTACTTC. Its translation is CASSESGGLAGGKETQYF.

The chain combines TRBV10-3 with TRBJ2-7; possibly TRBD1 for D (5 bases). Germline lookup yields CDR1 ENHRY and CDR2 SYGVKD. Trimming cost V 4 bases and J 3 bases, with 13 bases left between them. The CDR3 contains 14 residues. CDR3 DNA: TGTGCCATCAGTGCTCAGGGTCAGGGCTACGAGCAGTACTTC. The encoded protein is CAISAQGQGYEQYF.

V and J are TRBV4-1 and TRBJ2-7; D is possibly TRBD2 (6 bases). V was trimmed by 1 base and J by 7 bases, leaving 17 bases between them. The CDR3 spans 15 residues. Germline V lookup: CDR1 MGHRA, CDR2 YSYEKL. DNA for the CDR3: TGCGCCAGCAGCCAAGCCGGGACTTCGACTGGGGAGCAGTACTTC. This encodes CASSQAGTSTGEQYF.

The chain uses TRBV14 and TRBJ1-1; no clear D. The CDR3 covers 14 residues. Germline V gene lookup returns CDR1 SGHDN and CDR2 FVKESK. V dropped 0 bases and J dropped 5 bases, with 10 bases sitting between them. CDR3 coding DNA: TGTGCCAGCAGCCAAGATAACTTTCGGACTGAAGCTTTCTTT. Protein product: CASSQDNFRTEAFF.

The rearrangement links TRBV12-5 to TRBJ2-3, with 7 bases lining up with TRBD2. With V trimmed by 6 bases and J by 6 bases, 24 bases remained unmatched. Germline CDR1 is LGHNT and CDR2 is FRNRAP. This CDR3 region has 19 residues. Here the CDR3 reads CASGMRVASGRRAPDTQYF. Written as DNA, the CDR3 is TGTGCTAGTGGGATGCGGGTTGCTAGCGGTAGGAGGGCACCTGATACGCAGTATTTT. The whole variable domain, remainder taken from reference TRBV12-5 and TRBJ2-3, is DARVTQTPRHKVTEMGQEVTMRCQPILGHNTVFWYRQTMMQGLELLAYFRNRAPLDDSGMPKDRFSAEMPDATLATLKIQPSEPRDSAVYFCASGMRVASGRRAPDTQYFGPGTRLTVL.

The rearrangement joins TRBV7-3 to TRBJ2-3, with D perhaps TRBD1 (5 bases). V was cut by 2 bases and J by 0 bases, with 15 bases left in between. CDR3 length: 17 amino acids. Germline CDR1 is SGHTA and CDR2 is FQGTGA. CDR3 sequence (DNA): TGTGCCAGCAGCTTAGTAGGGGTCGTTACTAGCACAGATACGCAGTATTTT. It yields the protein CASSLVGVVTSTDTQYF.

The DNA of the CDR3 is TGTGCCAGCAGCATACTAGTAATAAATGGCGAGCAGTACTTC. This sequence encodes CASSILVINGEQYF. The chain recombines TRBV7-8 with TRBJ2-7; D is possibly TRBD2 (5 bases). The CDR3 runs 14 residues. Trimming pared 5 bases from V and 6 bases from J, leaving 17 bases between. Germline values: CDR1 SGHVS, CDR2 FQNEAQ.

The rearrangement uses TRBV27 and TRBJ2-7; D perhaps matches TRBD2 (5 bases). V shed 7 bases and J shed 0 bases, with 16 bases lying between them. The CDR3 totals 15 residues. CDR1 MNHEY and CDR2 SMNVEV come from the germline V gene (reference sequence). The CDR3 reads CASKKREPSSYEQYF. Written as DNA, the CDR3 is TGTGCCAGCAAGAAACGGGAACCAAGCTCCTACGAGCAGTACTTC.

This clone was seen only once. The genes are TRBV7-8 and TRBJ2-1; D gene uncertain. CDR1 is SGHVS and CDR2 is FQNEAQ in the germline V gene. Between the trimmed V and J ends, which lost 4 bases and 4 bases, there was a span of 17 bases. This CDR3 is built from 16 residues. The CDR3 region is CASSWMAATTYNEQFF. The CDR3 DNA reads as TGTGCCAGCAGCTGGATGGCGGCGACGACTTACAATGAGCAGTTCTTC. The full variable domain, rest sourced from reference TRBV7-8 and TRBJ2-1, is GAGVSQSPRYKVAKRGQDVALRCDPISGHVSLFWYQQALGQGPEFLTYFQNEAQLDKSGLPSDRFFAERPEGSVSTLKIQRTQQEDSAVYLCASSWMAATTYNEQFFGPGTRLTVL.

The J gene is TRBJ2-1, the V gene TRBV10-1, with D maybe TRBD2 (6 bases). The V gene lost 6 bases and the J gene lost 9 bases, with 15 bases spanning the gap. The CDR3 length is 13 residues. Germline-derived CDR1 and CDR2 are WNHNN and SYGVQD (reference sequence). The CDR3 protein is CASSLARGGEQFF. The CDR3 DNA sequence: TGCGCCAGCAGCCTAGCCCGGGGAGGTGAGCAGTTCTTC.

The chain has TRBV19 and TRBJ2-7, with 7 bases matching TRBD1. Germline CDR1 is LNHDA and CDR2 is SQIVND (reference sequence). The CDR3 totals 14 residues. J was trimmed by 4 bases and V by 4 bases; bases with no gene match: 7. CDR3 loop: CASSTYTGDYEQYF. Here the CDR3 DNA reads TGTGCCAGTAGTACGTATACAGGGGATTACGAGCAGTACTTC.

The V gene is TRBV7-2, the J gene TRBJ2-1, with D possibly matching TRBD1 (6 bases). This CDR3 is 17 amino acids long. Trimming removed 5 bases at V and 4 bases at J, with 21 bases between. Germline V lookup: CDR1 SGHTA, CDR2 FQGNSA. For the CDR3, the DNA is TGTGCCAGCAGCCCAGTCGACTCAGGGGCCCTATACAATGAGCAGTTCTTC. Amino acid sequence: CASSPVDSGALYNEQFF.